This is a list of T cell receptor beta chains from one sample in a study of T cell clonotyping in hematopoietic cell transplantation. Sequencing used immunoSEQ multiplex PCR; TCRdb keeps in-frame clones, though not all of them. The table records fewer than 100,000 clones, 95% to 97% of them present only once. The sequences come from peripheral blood mononuclear cells, collected before stem cell transplant. The receptors come from a woman aged 50 to 60 with acute myeloid leukemia. Some clones in this sample may be carry-over from other donors' samples. Both conserved end residues are part of each CDR3. D genes are given only for firm matches. Clone sizes are given selectively: once, few, many, or a class where the clone is expanded.

j_call: TRBJ2-5; v_call: TRBV15; d_call: TRBD2; clone_size: .; cdr3_nt: TGTGCCACCAGCAGAGAGGGCGGGAGGTTAGAGACCCAGTACTTC; cdr3_aa: CATSREGGRLETQYF
j_call: TRBJ2-3; v_call: TRBV6-5; d_call: .; clone_size: .; cdr3_nt: TGTGCCAGCAACCGAGCCACAGGCAGAGGAGATACGCAGTATTTT; cdr3_aa: CASNRATGRGDTQYF
j_call: TRBJ1-1; v_call: TRBV7-6; d_call: .; clone_size: .; cdr3_nt: TGTGCCAGCAGCTCAGGGGTCGGGAACACTGAAGCTTTCTTT; cdr3_aa: CASSSGVGNTEAFF
j_call: TRBJ1-5; v_call: TRBV27; d_call: .; clone_size: .; cdr3_nt: TGTGCCAGCAGTTTTAGTCCGCCGGGCCTCAATCAGCCCCAGCATTTT; cdr3_aa: CASSFSPPGLNQPQHF
j_call: TRBJ1-4; v_call: TRBV5-1; d_call: .; clone_size: .; cdr3_nt: TGCGCCAGCAGCTTGGCCGGGTTGAAGGATGAAAAACTGTTTTTT; cdr3_aa: CASSLAGLKDEKLFF
j_call: TRBJ2-7; v_call: TRBV29-1; d_call: TRBD2; clone_size: .; cdr3_nt: TGCAGCGTTGGCCTAGCGGTCTCCTACGAGCAGTACTTC; cdr3_aa: CSVGLAVSYEQYF
j_call: TRBJ1-2; v_call: TRBV7-9; d_call: .; clone_size: .; cdr3_nt: TGTGCCAGCAGCTTGTGGACAGACAACTATGGCTACACCTTC; cdr3_aa: CASSLWTDNYGYTF
j_call: TRBJ1-2; v_call: TRBV5-6; d_call: .; clone_size: few; cdr3_nt: TGTGCCAGCAGCCCGGGCCAGGGTGGCTACACCTTC; cdr3_aa: CASSPGQGGYTF
j_call: TRBJ1-3; v_call: TRBV6-5; d_call: .; clone_size: .; cdr3_nt: TGTGCCAGCAGAGCTGGAAACACCATATATTTT; cdr3_aa: CASRAGNTIYF
j_call: TRBJ2-1; v_call: TRBV19; d_call: .; clone_size: .; cdr3_nt: TGTGCCAGTAGTCCCAGGCGTGAGTCCTACAATGAGCAGTTCTTC; cdr3_aa: CASSPRRESYNEQFF
j_call: TRBJ2-3; v_call: TRBV7-6; d_call: TRBD1; clone_size: .; cdr3_nt: TGTGCCAGCAGCTTGGGACAGGCCGTAGATACGCAGTATTTT; cdr3_aa: CASSLGQAVDTQYF
j_call: TRBJ1-1; v_call: TRBV7-9; d_call: .; clone_size: .; cdr3_nt: TGTGCCAGCAGCTTACAGGGAAGCACTGAAGCTTTCTTT; cdr3_aa: CASSLQGSTEAFF
j_call: TRBJ2-2; v_call: TRBV4-2; d_call: .; clone_size: .; cdr3_nt: TGTGCCAGCAGGCCGAACACCGGGGAGCTGTTTTTT; cdr3_aa: CASRPNTGELFF
j_call: TRBJ2-1; v_call: TRBV19; d_call: TRBD1; clone_size: .; cdr3_nt: TGTGCCACCGGCAGGGGGAACTCCTACAATGAGCAGTTCTTC; cdr3_aa: CATGRGNSYNEQFF
j_call: TRBJ2-4; v_call: TRBV29-1; d_call: .; clone_size: .; cdr3_nt: TGCAGCGTTGACGCATCAGACGGGGACAAAAACATTCAGTACTTC; cdr3_aa: CSVDASDGDKNIQYF
j_call: TRBJ1-1; v_call: TRBV9; d_call: .; clone_size: .; cdr3_nt: TGTGCCAGCAGCGTAGCGTTACACTCCCTTGGGAACACTGAAGCTTTCTTT; cdr3_aa: CASSVALHSLGNTEAFF
j_call: TRBJ2-7; v_call: TRBV4-1; d_call: .; clone_size: .; cdr3_nt: TGCGCCAGCAGCCAAGTCAGAAGGGGCTTAGGGGATGAAGAGCAGTACTTC; cdr3_aa: CASSQVRRGLGDEEQYF
j_call: TRBJ2-7; v_call: TRBV29-1; d_call: TRBD1; clone_size: .; cdr3_nt: TGCAGCGCCAGACAGGGCTCCTACGAGCAGTACTTC; cdr3_aa: CSARQGSYEQYF
j_call: TRBJ1-3; v_call: TRBV13; d_call: TRBD1; clone_size: .; cdr3_nt: TGTGCCAGCAGCCTTGCCCGGACAGGGCCTAGGGGTATCACCATATATTTT; cdr3_aa: CASSLARTGPRGITIYF
j_call: TRBJ2-7; v_call: TRBV28; d_call: TRBD2; clone_size: .; cdr3_nt: TGTGCCAGCAGACTAGCGGGAGCGGAGGACGAGCAGTACTTC; cdr3_aa: CASRLAGAEDEQYF
j_call: TRBJ2-2; v_call: TRBV27; d_call: TRBD1; clone_size: .; cdr3_nt: TGTGCCAGCAGTCAACAGGGGGCCGTTTGGAAAAGGGACACCGGGGAGCTGTTTTTT; cdr3_aa: CASSQQGAVWKRDTGELFF
j_call: TRBJ2-5; v_call: TRBV7-3; d_call: TRBD2; clone_size: .; cdr3_nt: TGTGCCAGCAGCTCACCTTTAGCGGGGGTTATAGAGACCCAGTACTTC; cdr3_aa: CASSSPLAGVIETQYF
j_call: TRBJ2-7; v_call: TRBV6-1; d_call: .; clone_size: .; cdr3_nt: TGTGCCAGCAGTCCTTACCGATCATCAGGGGAGCAGTACTTC; cdr3_aa: CASSPYRSSGEQYF
j_call: TRBJ1-4; v_call: TRBV25-1; d_call: .; clone_size: once; cdr3_nt: TGTGCCAGCACAGGGTACGAAAAACTGTTTTTT; cdr3_aa: CASTGYEKLFF
j_call: TRBJ1-5; v_call: TRBV2; d_call: TRBD1; clone_size: .; cdr3_nt: TGTGCCAGCAGTCCCGGGACAGGGGGTTTTATTACGGATCAGCCCCAGCATTTT; cdr3_aa: CASSPGTGGFITDQPQHF
j_call: TRBJ2-3; v_call: TRBV25-1; d_call: TRBD2; clone_size: .; cdr3_nt: TGTGCCAGCAGTGTCGGGACTAGCGCTATGGGAGATACGCAGTATTTT; cdr3_aa: CASSVGTSAMGDTQYF
j_call: TRBJ1-1; v_call: TRBV9; d_call: .; clone_size: .; cdr3_nt: TGTGCCAGCAGCGTTGGGTCACGGAACACTGAAGCTTTCTTT; cdr3_aa: CASSVGSRNTEAFF
j_call: TRBJ1-1; v_call: TRBV4-2; d_call: .; clone_size: .; cdr3_nt: TGTGCCAGCAGCCAAGCGGGAGCTTCGAACACTGAAGCTTTCTTT; cdr3_aa: CASSQAGASNTEAFF
j_call: TRBJ1-5; v_call: TRBV7-8; d_call: TRBD1; clone_size: .; cdr3_nt: TGTGCCAGCAGCTACGGGACAGGGGACAATCAGCCCCAGCATTTT; cdr3_aa: CASSYGTGDNQPQHF
j_call: TRBJ2-1; v_call: TRBV19; d_call: .; clone_size: .; cdr3_nt: TGTGCCAGTAGTATAGACCGTCGCTCCTACAATGAGCAGTTCTTC; cdr3_aa: CASSIDRRSYNEQFF
j_call: TRBJ1-2; v_call: TRBV6-6; d_call: .; clone_size: once; cdr3_nt: TGTGCCAGCAGTTACTCGACGGGGGCAGGCTATGGCTACACCTTC; cdr3_aa: CASSYSTGAGYGYTF
j_call: TRBJ1-1; v_call: TRBV9; d_call: .; clone_size: .; cdr3_nt: TGTGCCAGCAGCGCACAGGGAGGGAACACTGAAGCTTTCTTT; cdr3_aa: CASSAQGGNTEAFF
j_call: TRBJ2-7; v_call: TRBV30; d_call: .; clone_size: .; cdr3_nt: TGTGCCTGGAGTGGCTCCTACGAGCAGTACTTC; cdr3_aa: CAWSGSYEQYF
j_call: TRBJ1-2; v_call: TRBV6-1; d_call: .; clone_size: .; cdr3_nt: TGTGCCAGCAGGGGGCCGGCTAACTATGGCTACACCTTC; cdr3_aa: CASRGPANYGYTF
j_call: TRBJ2-1; v_call: TRBV27; d_call: TRBD2; clone_size: .; cdr3_nt: TGTGCCAGCAGTCTTAGCGGGAGGGCCGGGTACAATGAGCAGTTCTTC; cdr3_aa: CASSLSGRAGYNEQFF
j_call: TRBJ2-7; v_call: TRBV6-5; d_call: TRBD1; clone_size: .; cdr3_nt: TGTGCCAGCAGTAATTCGGGACAGGGCTACGAGCAGTACTTC; cdr3_aa: CASSNSGQGYEQYF
j_call: TRBJ1-2; v_call: TRBV2; d_call: .; clone_size: .; cdr3_nt: TGTGCCAGCCTCGGACAGAACTATGGCTACACCTTC; cdr3_aa: CASLGQNYGYTF
j_call: TRBJ2-7; v_call: TRBV6-6; d_call: TRBD1; clone_size: .; cdr3_nt: TGTGCCAGCATTTCCGGACAGGGTCTATCCTACGAGCAGTACTTC; cdr3_aa: CASISGQGLSYEQYF
j_call: TRBJ1-2; v_call: TRBV7-9; d_call: .; clone_size: .; cdr3_nt: TGTGCCAGCAGCTTAGCAGGGGACTATGGCTACACCTTC; cdr3_aa: CASSLAGDYGYTF
j_call: TRBJ2-7; v_call: TRBV13; d_call: TRBD2; clone_size: .; cdr3_nt: TGTGCCAGCAGCATCGGACTAGCTATCCACGAGCAGTACTTC; cdr3_aa: CASSIGLAIHEQYF